This TCR beta chain was identified during a study of T cells in Graves' hyperthyroidism and ophthalmopathy. Blood from later-ophthalmopathy patients was taken at first hyperthyroidism diagnosis. RNA transcripts gave rise to amplified TCR beta CDR3 regions. HTBI primers were used for first-round RT-PCR of the TCR CDR3. TCRdb used MiXCR to reprocess the multiplex PCR reads, holding one entry per CDR3 protein. Seen here are 650,000 to 850,000 distinct CDR3 sequences, roughly 20% observed once, and the top ten hold 15% to 20%. At least ten counts were recorded for this clonotype. The specimen was blood. This clonotype was obtained from a woman aged 45-59 years with Graves' hyperthyroidism that later progressed to Graves' ophthalmopathy.

CDR3 protein: CASSRRGTSSYEQYF. As DNA, the CDR3 is TGTGCCAGCAGCCGAAGGGGGACCTCGTCCTACGAGCAGTACTTC. This chain links TRBV3-1 with TRBJ2-7, with a tentative D call TRBD1 (6 bases). The germline V gene has CDR1 LGHDT and CDR2 YNNKEL (reference sequence). The CDR3 totals 15 residues. The V gene lost 4 bases and the J gene lost 1 base, with 14 bases spanning the gap.